Here is one TCR beta chain with its context. Its antigen is not identified. Generated by immunoSEQ multiplex PCR, the TCRdb table keeps only in-frame clones and is missing some. This sample has 2 million to 2.5 million clones; 80% to 95% occur once, and the top ten carry approximately 0.39%. The CDR3 covers 15 residues. CDR1 LGHNA and CDR2 YNFKEQ come from the germline V gene. With V trimmed by 5 bases and J by 5 bases, 6 bases remained unmatched. The source of the sample is a study of shared clonotypes between healthy human individuals. Study overall: Each donor's CD8 memory used one plate, CD8 naive two, each CD4 subset three. Study-level results: In a handful of donors, roughly 5.2% of naive CD4 clonotypes appeared in common. Naive subsets, compared against memory subsets, generally had larger estimated richness values.

The gene calls are TRBV4-2 and TRBJ2-5; the match to TRBD2 covers 12 bases. The clonotype was recovered from a man aged 18 to 35 in good health. Some clones in this sample may be carry-over from other donors' samples. The sequenced sample was naive CD4+ T cells from PBMCs. The subset: CD45RA+ positively selected. This CDR3 is CASSISSGRGETQYF. The DNA of the CDR3 is TGTGCCAGCAGCATCTCTAGCGGGAGGGGGGAGACCCAGTACTTC.